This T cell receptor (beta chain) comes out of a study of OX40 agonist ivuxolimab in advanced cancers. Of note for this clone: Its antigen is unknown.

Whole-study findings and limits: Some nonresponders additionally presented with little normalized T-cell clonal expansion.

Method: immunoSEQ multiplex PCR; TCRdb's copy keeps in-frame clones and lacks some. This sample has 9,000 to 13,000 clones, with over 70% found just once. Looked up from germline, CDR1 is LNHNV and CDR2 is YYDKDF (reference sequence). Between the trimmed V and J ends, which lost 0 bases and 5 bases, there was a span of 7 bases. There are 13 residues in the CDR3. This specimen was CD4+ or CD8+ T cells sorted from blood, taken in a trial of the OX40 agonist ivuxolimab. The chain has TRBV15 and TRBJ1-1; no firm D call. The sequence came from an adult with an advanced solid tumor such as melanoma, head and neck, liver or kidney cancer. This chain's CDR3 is CATSRDEGTEAFF. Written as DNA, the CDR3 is TGTGCCACCAGCAGAGATGAGGGAACTGAAGCTTTCTTT.